These T cell receptor beta chains were read from a single sample in a study of graft-versus-host responses after intestinal transplantation. These receptors lack a known antigen. TCRdb keeps only in-frame clones here, not all; method: immunoSEQ multiplex PCR. Of around 90,000 clones in the sample, 80% to 95% were seen once. Source: unstimulated CD8+ T cells sorted from spleen or lymph node cells, taken before transplant. These receptors all stem from a human donor who was the organ donor for an intestinal transplant. Each CDR3 is given with its conserved first and last residue. The D gene is left open where the match is weak. For some rows the clone size is stated as once, few or many, or as a class when expanded; others skip it.

NA	TRBV7-9	NA	TRBJ2-1	CASSLWEATYNEQFF	TGTGCCAGCAGCTTATGGGAGGCTACATACAATGAGCAGTTCTTC
few	TRBV6-6	TRBD2	TRBJ2-7	CASLAEINEQYF	TGTGCCAGTCTAGCGGAGATAAACGAGCAGTACTTC
NA	TRBV5-6	NA	TRBJ2-7	CASSFWDTPYEQYF	TGTGCCAGCAGCTTTTGGGACACCCCCTACGAGCAGTACTTC
NA	TRBV28	NA	TRBJ2-5	CASSLSLPRRHNTARTQYF	TGTGCCAGCAGTTTATCCCTTCCCCGGCGACACAATACTGCACGGACCCAGTACTTC
NA	TRBV4-2	TRBD2	TRBJ2-1	CASSQTPGLAGEGRNEQFF	TGTGCCAGCAGCCAAACTCCGGGACTAGCGGGGGAGGGGCGCAATGAGCAGTTCTTC
once	TRBV7-6	TRBD2	TRBJ2-7	CASSSISGSGEQYF	TGTGCCAGCAGCTCTATTAGCGGGAGTGGTGAGCAGTACTTC
NA	TRBV2	NA	TRBJ1-6	CASSETASSYNSPLHF	TGTGCCAGCAGTGAAACAGCCAGCTCCTATAATTCACCCCTCCACTTT
NA	TRBV29-1	TRBD1	TRBJ2-2	CSVRGTGGLITGELFF	TGCAGCGTCCGAGGGACAGGGGGTTTAATAACCGGGGAGCTGTTTTTT
NA	TRBV7-8	NA	TRBJ2-5	CASSLERVGRDHQETQYF	TGTGCCAGCAGCTTAGAAAGGGTGGGGCGGGACCACCAAGAGACCCAGTACTTC
NA	TRBV9	NA	TRBJ2-5	CASSVGYSQETQYF	TGTGCCAGCAGCGTAGGTTACAGCCAAGAGACCCAGTACTTC
NA	TRBV15	NA	TRBJ1-6	CATSRDYLNSPLHF	TGTGCCACCAGCAGAGATTATCTTAATTCACCCCTCCACTTT
NA	TRBV19	TRBD1	TRBJ1-3	CASSISYRGPGNTIYF	TGTGCCAGTAGTATATCCTACAGGGGGCCTGGAAACACCATATATTTT
NA	TRBV13	TRBD2	TRBJ2-2	CASSTTDPSGNGTGELFF	TGTGCCAGCAGCACGACGGATCCTAGCGGGAATGGCACCGGGGAGCTGTTTTTT
NA	TRBV11-2	NA	TRBJ1-6	CASSPYSRQNSPLHF	TGTGCCAGCAGCCCCTACTCGAGACAGAATTCACCCCTCCACTTT
NA	TRBV10-3	NA	TRBJ1-4	CAITLTGPRLNEKLFF	TGTGCCATCACTCTGACAGGACCGCGGCTTAATGAAAAACTGTTTTTT
NA	TRBV18	NA	TRBJ1-3	CASSDHRVSLSGNTIYF	TGTGCCAGCTCGGATCACAGGGTGTCTTTGTCTGGAAACACCATATATTTT
NA	TRBV30	NA	TRBJ1-2	CAWSVLQGIGYTF	TGTGCCTGGAGTGTACTACAGGGCATCGGCTACACCTTC
NA	TRBV7-9	NA	TRBJ2-1	CASLAGAEQFF	TGTGCCAGCCTGGCGGGGGCGGAGCAGTTCTTC
NA	TRBV4-1	TRBD1	TRBJ1-6	CASSQDHQGTALHF	TGCGCCAGCAGCCAAGATCACCAGGGGACAGCCCTCCACTTT
NA	TRBV15	NA	TRBJ1-1	CATSRDGRENTEAFF	TGTGCCACCAGCAGAGATGGGAGAGAAAACACTGAAGCTTTCTTT
NA	TRBV27	NA	TRBJ1-5	CASSLTGKGNQPQHF	TGTGCCAGCAGTTTAACAGGGAAGGGTAATCAGCCCCAGCATTTT
NA	TRBV5-6	TRBD2	TRBJ2-1	CASRRVGRGLAGNEQFF	TGTGCCAGCAGACGGGTCGGGAGGGGACTAGCGGGTAACGAGCAGTTCTTC
NA	TRBV27	NA	TRBJ2-7	CASSSPGMAYEQYF	TGTGCCAGCAGCTCTCCAGGGATGGCCTACGAGCAGTACTTC
NA	TRBV27	TRBD1	TRBJ1-1	CASSFSRGSMNTEAFF	TGTGCCAGCAGTTTCTCCAGGGGGTCCATGAACACTGAAGCTTTCTTT
once	TRBV13	TRBD1	TRBJ1-2	CASSTDRVLGYTF	TGTGCCAGCAGCACCGACAGGGTTCTTGGCTACACCTTC
NA	TRBV27	NA	TRBJ2-7	CASNPFGSRGAEQYF	TGTGCCAGCAACCCCTTTGGGTCCCGCGGAGCCGAGCAGTACTTC
NA	TRBV30	NA	TRBJ2-7	CAWMGGLTTYEQYF	TGTGCCTGGATGGGGGGGCTCACAACGTACGAGCAGTACTTC
NA	TRBV7-2	NA	TRBJ1-5	CASSPDMNSNQPQHF	TGTGCCAGCAGCCCGGACATGAATAGCAATCAGCCCCAGCATTTT
NA	TRBV19	TRBD1	TRBJ1-1	CASRAGGNTEAFF	TGTGCCAGTAGGGCAGGGGGGAACACTGAAGCTTTCTTT
once	TRBV28	TRBD1	TRBJ1-1	CASSPGTGLTEAFF	TGTGCCAGCAGTCCGGGGACAGGGTTGACTGAAGCTTTCTTT
NA	TRBV18	NA	TRBJ2-7	CASSPLYEQYF	TGTGCCAGCTCACCATTATACGAGCAGTACTTC
NA	TRBV6-6	TRBD1	TRBJ2-2	CAIGTGGDWELFF	TGTGCCATCGGGACAGGGGGCGACTGGGAGCTGTTTTTT
NA	TRBV15	NA	TRBJ2-1	CATSKATYNEQFF	TGTGCCACCAGCAAAGCCACCTACAATGAGCAGTTCTTC
NA	TRBV28	TRBD2	TRBJ2-1	CASSYSGLVYEQFF	TGTGCCAGCAGTTACTCGGGACTAGTCTATGAGCAGTTCTTC
NA	TRBV28	NA	TRBJ1-3	CASSLEALGSSGNTIYF	TGTGCCAGCAGTTTAGAAGCTTTGGGCAGCTCTGGAAACACCATATATTTT
NA	TRBV6-1	TRBD1	TRBJ1-1	CASSRTGENTEAFF	TGTGCCAGCAGCCGGACAGGGGAGAACACTGAAGCTTTCTTT
NA	TRBV27	TRBD1	TRBJ2-5	CASSLSGGTGEAETQYF	TGTGCCAGCAGTTTATCTGGGGGGACAGGGGAGGCCGAGACCCAGTACTTC
NA	TRBV9	NA	TRBJ2-1	CASSVVGSPESYNEQFF	TGTGCCAGCAGCGTAGTGGGCAGCCCAGAAAGCTACAATGAGCAGTTCTTC
NA	TRBV6-4	NA	TRBJ1-5	CASSDQTGLYQPQHF	TGTGCCAGCAGTGATCAAACAGGGTTATATCAGCCCCAGCATTTT
NA	TRBV13	NA	TRBJ2-1	CASSPTSRTYNEQFF	TGTGCCAGCAGCCCAACTAGCCGCACCTACAATGAGCAGTTCTTC
once	TRBV4-1	NA	TRBJ1-1	CASSQGGVQAFF	TGCGCCAGCAGCCAAGGGGGAGTGCAGGCTTTCTTT
NA	TRBV10-2	NA	TRBJ2-1	CASTNGFGAYNEQFF	TGCGCCAGCACCAATGGGTTCGGGGCCTACAATGAGCAGTTCTTC
NA	TRBV28	TRBD1	TRBJ1-5	CASSSTGTGLGNQPQHF	TGTGCCAGCAGTTCAACCGGGACAGGGTTAGGCAATCAGCCCCAGCATTTT
few	TRBV6-1	NA	TRBJ1-1	CASSASSNTEAFF	TGTGCCAGCAGTGCCTCCTCGAACACTGAAGCTTTCTTT
few	TRBV30	TRBD1	TRBJ2-1	CATDGQGSRISSYNEQFF	TGTGCCACGGATGGACAGGGGTCGAGAATTAGCTCCTACAATGAGCAGTTCTTC
NA	TRBV10-1	NA	TRBJ1-1	CASSDRDTEAFF	TGCGCCAGCAGTGACAGGGACACTGAAGCTTTCTTT
once	TRBV28	NA	TRBJ2-7	CASSSQGSYEQYF	TGTGCCAGCAGTTCGCAGGGCTCCTACGAGCAGTACTTC
NA	TRBV28	NA	TRBJ2-2	CASSPPDSYTGELFF	TGTGCCAGCAGTCCGCCGGACAGTTACACCGGGGAGCTGTTTTTT
NA	TRBV7-9	NA	TRBJ1-2	CASSFPEIASNYGYTF	TGTGCCAGCAGCTTTCCAGAAATCGCCTCTAACTATGGCTACACCTTC
NA	TRBV10-3	NA	TRBJ1-1	CAISRDTEAFF	TGTGCCATCAGTCGAGACACTGAAGCTTTCTTT
NA	TRBV4-1	NA	TRBJ2-3	CASERGYSTDTQYF	TGCGCCAGCGAAAGAGGTTATAGCACAGATACGCAGTATTTT
NA	TRBV4-1	TRBD2	TRBJ2-1	CASSQAIAGPYNEQFF	TGCGCCAGCAGCCAAGCGATAGCGGGCCCCTACAATGAGCAGTTCTTC
NA	TRBV5-1	NA	TRBJ2-7	CASSRLTGEQYF	TGCGCCAGCAGCCGACTCACAGGGGAGCAGTACTTC
NA	TRBV7-6	NA	TRBJ2-5	CASSLGGLDWEQYF	TGTGCCAGCAGCTTAGGGGGACTGGACTGGGAGCAGTACTTC
NA	TRBV7-9	NA	TRBJ2-2	CASSLAYWTVNTGELFF	TGTGCCAGCAGCTTAGCGTACTGGACAGTGAACACCGGGGAGCTGTTTTTT
NA	TRBV10-3	NA	TRBJ1-1	CAISDGQNTEAFF	TGTGCCATCAGTGATGGGCAAAACACTGAAGCTTTCTTT
NA	TRBV13	NA	TRBJ1-2	CASFLRGSGYGYTF	TGTGCCAGCTTCCTCCGGGGGTCGGGCTATGGCTACACCTTC
NA	TRBV27	NA	TRBJ2-1	CASSSPATPGNNEQFF	TGTGCCAGCAGCTCCCCCGCGACTCCAGGGAACAATGAGCAGTTCTTC